One and the same sample provided the 10 T cell receptor beta chains below, sequenced in a study of blood T cells in healthy people across ages. It was with a sample-barcoded 5' primer and a J-beta primer mix that a second PCR of roughly 7 to 12 cycles was run. TCRdb reprocessed the 5' RACE reads via MiXCR and lists one record per CDR3 protein. The sample includes 1,800,000 or so distinct CDR3 sequences, 30% to 40% seen only once; the top ten take more than 20%. Sequencing was done on a sample of blood. The receptors here all came from a human donor in good health.

This clonotype occurred many times. This sequence joins TRBV7-6 and TRBJ1-4, with 9 bases lining up with TRBD1. The germline V gene encodes CDR1 SGHVS and CDR2 FNYEAQ. V shed 3 bases, J shed 7 bases, and the junction held 3 bases outside the gene matches. The CDR3 contains 14 residues. CDR3: CASSFGQGSEKLFF. Written as DNA, the CDR3 is TGTGCCAGCAGCTTCGGACAGGGGTCTGAAAAACTGTTTTTT. Variable domain in full (rest from reference TRBV7-6 and TRBJ1-4): GAGVSQSPRYKVTKRGQDVALRCDPISGHVSLYWYRQALGQGPEFLTYFNYEAQQDKSGLPNDRFSAERPEGSISTLTIQRTEQRDSAMYRCASSFGQGSEKLFFGSGTQLSVL.

There are a few counts of this clonotype. V gene TRBV20-1 combines with J gene TRBJ2-3, with D unclear. Trimming left V 4 bases short and J 8 bases short, with 10 bases between. This CDR3 is 11 amino acids long. Germline V gene sequence: CDR1 DFQATT, CDR2 SNEGSKA (reference sequence). The CDR3 DNA is TGCAGTGCTATCCCCCGTGGTACGCAGTATTTT. It specifies CSAIPRGTQYF.

V and J are TRBV6-5 and TRBJ2-7; D uncertain. CDR3 length: 14 amino acids. Between the trimmed V and J ends, which lost 2 bases and 3 bases, there was a span of 11 bases. Germline V gives CDR1 MNHEY, CDR2 SVGAGI. Written as DNA, the CDR3 is TGTGCCAGCAGTTACCTGGGCAGTTACTACGAGCAGTACTTC. Encoded protein: CASSYLGSYYEQYF.

This clonotype was seen many times. The gene calls are TRBV7-6 and TRBJ1-5; tentative D call: TRBD1 (5 bases). The CDR3 spans 15 residues. Germline CDR1 and CDR2: SGHVS and FNYEAQ. V was trimmed by 1 base and J by 3 bases, leaving 10 bases between them. The CDR3 region has the DNA TGTGCCAGCAGCTTAGACGAGGGGTTCAATCAGCCCCAGCATTTT. Translating it yields CASSLDEGFNQPQHF.

V usage is TRBV5-1 and J usage is TRBJ2-3, with 9 nucleotides matching TRBD1. The CDR3 contains 13 residues. CDR1 and CDR2 from the germline V gene are SGHRS and YFSETQ. Germline trimming cut 7 bases from V and 5 bases from J; bases unmatched to any gene: 5. CDR3 loop: CASHRDREDTQYF. The CDR3 coding sequence is TGCGCCAGCCATAGGGACAGGGAAGATACGCAGTATTTT.

This sequence joins TRBV6-6 and TRBJ1-5; D might be TRBD1 (5 bases). In germline, CDR1 is MNHNY, CDR2 SVGAGI (reference sequence). Trimming removed 0 bases at V and 9 bases at J, with 12 bases between. The CDR3 has 14 amino acids. This CDR3 reads CASSYSGPQGPQHF. The CDR3 nucleotides read TGTGCCAGCAGTTACTCAGGGCCCCAGGGGCCCCAGCATTTT.

On this clonotype itself: Germline and junction disagree at one end, which may indicate a read error. The CDR3 DNA follows: TGTGCCAGCAGCAGACTAGCGGGGCCAGATGCGCAGTATTTT. It yields the protein CASSRLAGPDAQYF. The rearrangement joins TRBV12-3 or TRBV12-4 to TRBJ2-3, with 11 positions matching TRBD2. The CDR3 runs 14 residues.

This chain joins TRBV2 and TRBJ2-1; 7 bases are shared with TRBD2. Germline loops: CDR1 SNHLY, CDR2 FYNNEI. With V trimmed by 6 bases and J by 9 bases, 5 bases remained unmatched. The CDR3 extends over 12 amino acids. CDR3 protein: CASSRWTSEQFF. In DNA form, the CDR3 reads TGTGCCAGCAGCCGCTGGACTAGTGAGCAGTTCTTC. Together with reference TRBV2 and TRBJ2-1, the CDR3 gives the full variable domain: EPEVTQTPSHQVTQMGQEVILRCVPISNHLYFYWYRQILGQKVEFLVSFYNNEISEKSEIFDDQFSVERPDGSNFTLKIRSTKLEDSAMYFCASSRWTSEQFFGPGTRLTVL.

Only one count was recorded for this clonotype. A read error may account for a junction end that differs from germline. The J gene is TRBJ2-3, the V gene TRBV12-3 or TRBV12-4; a weak D match, TRBD2 (5 bases). The CDR3 runs to 13 residues. The CDR3 DNA is TGTGCCAGCAGTTTGTCGGGAACAGATGCGCAGTATTTT. Translation gives CASSLSGTDAQYF.

The chain links TRBV11-3 to TRBJ2-1; no reliable D call. The CDR3 extends over 12 amino acids. Trimming took 1 base from V and 11 from J, leaving 9 bases between them. CDR1 is SGHNT and CDR2 is YENEEA in the germline V gene. CDR3 DNA: TGTGCCAGCAGCTTAGTGGGGTGGAAGCAGTTCTTC. Residues: CASSLVGWKQFF.